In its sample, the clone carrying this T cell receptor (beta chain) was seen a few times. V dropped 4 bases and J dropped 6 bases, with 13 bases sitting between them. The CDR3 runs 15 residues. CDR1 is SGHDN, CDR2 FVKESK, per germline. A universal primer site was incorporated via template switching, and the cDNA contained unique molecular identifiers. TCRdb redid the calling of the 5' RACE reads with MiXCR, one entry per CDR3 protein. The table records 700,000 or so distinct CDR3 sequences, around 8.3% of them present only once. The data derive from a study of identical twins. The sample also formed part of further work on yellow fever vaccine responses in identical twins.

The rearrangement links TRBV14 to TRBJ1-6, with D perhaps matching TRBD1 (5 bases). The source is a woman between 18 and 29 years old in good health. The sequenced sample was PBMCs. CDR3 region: CASSRHGTPNSPLHF. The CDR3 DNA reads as TGTGCCAGCAGCCGACATGGGACTCCTAATTCACCCCTCCACTTT.